One sample yielded the 22 T cell receptor beta chains listed below, sequenced in a study of shared clonotypes between healthy human individuals. Data came from immunoSEQ multiplex PCR; TCRdb stores just in-frame clones and leaves some out. The table includes a few million clones, under 95% detected once. Material for sequencing was naive CD4+ T cells from PBMCs. This sample's subset: CD45RA+ positively selected. The origin of the receptors is a man between 18 and 35 years old in good health. Some clones in this sample may be carry-over from other donors' samples.

V is TRBV5-6 and J is TRBJ1-4, with D tentatively TRBD1 (6 bases). Germline V CDR1 and CDR2: SGHDT, YYEEEE. Trimming removed 4 bases from V and 4 bases from J, with 14 bases in between. The CDR3 runs to 15 residues. The CDR3 region is CASSRRGAGNEKLFF. DNA for the CDR3: TGTGCCAGCAGCAGAAGGGGGGCAGGTAATGAAAAACTGTTTTTT. The whole variable domain, remainder taken from reference TRBV5-6 and TRBJ1-4, is DAGVTQSPTHLIKTRGQQVTLRCSPKSGHDTVSWYQQALGQGPQFIFQYYEEEERQRGNFPDRFSGHQFPNYSSELNVNALLLGDSALYLCASSRRGAGNEKLFFGSGTQLSVL.

The chain joins TRBV2 to TRBJ2-7; D unclear. Looked up from germline, CDR1 is SNHLY and CDR2 is FYNNEI. The length of the CDR3 is 13 residues. V lost 7 bases, J lost 2 bases, and 12 bases lay in between. CDR3 coding DNA: TGTGCCAGCACTACAACTATCACCTACGAGCAGTACTTC. Translating it yields CASTTTITYEQYF. The full variable domain, in which reference TRBV2 and TRBJ2-7 provide the parts outside the CDR3, is EPEVTQTPSHQVTQMGQEVILRCVPISNHLYFYWYRQILGQKVEFLVSFYNNEISEKSEIFDDQFSVERPDGSNFTLKIRSTKLEDSAMYFCASTTTITYEQYFGPGTRLTVT.

The chain links TRBV28 to TRBJ1-5; D is perhaps TRBD1 (6 bases). The V end was cut by 7 bases, the J end by 2 bases, with 24 bases between. Germline CDR1 is MDHEN and CDR2 is SYDVKM. This CDR3 region has 18 residues. CDR3 in DNA: TGTGCCAGCACCGCTTGGGACACCCGAAGAAGGGGCAATCAGCCCCAGCATTTT. Amino acids: CASTAWDTRRRGNQPQHF.

The V call is TRBV4-1, the J call TRBJ2-1; 7 nucleotides align to TRBD2. J lost 4 bases, V lost 0 bases, and 9 bases had no gene match. Germline loops: CDR1 MGHRA, CDR2 YSYEKL. CDR3 length equals 17 residues. The CDR3 region is CASSQDPGGSPYNEQFF. The CDR3 DNA reads as TGCGCCAGCAGCCAAGATCCGGGCGGGAGCCCTTACAATGAGCAGTTCTTC.

The chain carries TRBV7-8 and TRBJ2-1, with 9 bases lining up with TRBD2. The junction had 6 bases not matched to a gene; V was cut back by 1 base and J by 5 bases. This CDR3 is built from 16 residues. CDR1 is SGHVS, CDR2 FQNEAQ, per germline. The DNA for the CDR3 is TGTGCCAGCAGCTTAGTTCTAGCGGGATTGCACAATGAGCAGTTCTTC. Protein: CASSLVLAGLHNEQFF.

This rearrangement joins TRBV6-6 to TRBJ2-7; 7 positions agree with TRBD2. V lost 7 bases to trimming and J lost 0 bases; unmatched junction nucleotides: 9. The CDR3 runs to 15 residues. CDR1 and CDR2 from the germline V gene are MNHNY and SVGAGI (reference sequence). This CDR3 is CASTPWREFSYEQYF. In DNA, the CDR3 is TGTGCCAGCACTCCTTGGCGGGAGTTCTCCTACGAGCAGTACTTC.

The chain links TRBV5-1 to TRBJ2-2; 7 bases fit TRBD2. The length of the CDR3 is 16 residues. Germline CDR1 reads SGHRS; CDR2 reads YFSETQ. Trimming took 4 bases from V and 1 from J; bases not matched to a gene: 7. CDR3 sequence: CASSPHASGNTGELFF. CDR3 bases: TGCGCCAGCAGCCCACACGCTAGCGGGAACACCGGGGAGCTGTTTTTT.

This sequence joins TRBV28 and TRBJ1-6; D remains ambiguous. Trimming removed 2 bases at V and 5 bases at J, with 7 bases between. From germline, CDR1 is MDHEN and CDR2 SYDVKM. The CDR3 length is 14 residues. CDR3 sequence: CASSLGGNNSPLHF. The CDR3 region has the DNA TGTGCCAGCAGTTTAGGAGGGAATAATTCACCCCTCCACTTT.

The V call is TRBV9, the J call TRBJ2-3, with D unclear. V lost 4 bases and J lost 0, with 9 bases in between. This CDR3 comprises 14 residues. Germline CDR1 SGDLS, CDR2 YYNGEE. The CDR3 region has the DNA TGTGCCAGCAGCCCCCGGCGGAGCACAGATACGCAGTATTTT. Translation gives CASSPRRSTDTQYF.

V is TRBV10-1 and J is TRBJ1-3; TRBD1 agrees at 7 bases. Germline V gene lookup returns CDR1 WNHNN and CDR2 SYGVQD (reference sequence). V lost 9 bases and J lost 0; bases outside the gene matches: 11. The CDR3 is 16 amino acids. In DNA, the CDR3 is TGCGCCAGTTGGCGGGACAGCCTCTTCTCTGGAAACACCATATATTTT. This encodes CASWRDSLFSGNTIYF.

The chain combines TRBV10-3 with TRBJ2-7, with a possible D match to TRBD1 (5 bases). Trimming pared 2 bases from V and 0 bases from J, leaving 11 bases between. Germline V gene sequence: CDR1 ENHRY, CDR2 SYGVKD. The CDR3 sequence is 15 residues long. In nucleotides, the CDR3 is TGTGCCATCAGTGAGGACAGTCCCTACTCCTACGAGCAGTACTTC. This encodes CAISEDSPYSYEQYF.

This clone has just one count. The chain is built from TRBV7-8 and TRBJ1-3; the D is unclear. The CDR3 contains 15 residues. CDR1 SGHVS and CDR2 FQNEAQ come from the germline V gene. V was pared by 3 bases and J by 0 bases, with 9 bases between. The CDR3 reads CASSFPGSSGNTIYF. The CDR3 coding sequence is TGTGCCAGCAGCTTCCCCGGGAGCTCTGGAAACACCATATATTTT.

V gene TRBV9 combines with J gene TRBJ2-1, with 7 bases matching TRBD2. Unmatched junction bases numbered 10, after V lost 6 bases and J lost 7 bases. The CDR3 runs to 14 residues. Germline values: CDR1 SGDLS, CDR2 YYNGEE. CDR3 sequence: CASTASGLINEQFF. CDR3 bases: TGTGCCAGCACGGCTAGCGGTCTAATTAATGAGCAGTTCTTC. The whole variable domain, remainder taken from reference TRBV9 and TRBJ2-1, is DSGVTQTPKHLITATGQRVTLRCSPRSGDLSVYWYQQSLDQGLQFLIQYYNGEERAKGNILERFSAQQFPDLHSELNLSSLELGDSALYFCASTASGLINEQFFGPGTRLTVL.

The CDR3 loop reads CASSEASGLAREQYF. CDR3 sequence (DNA): TGTGCCAGCAGTGAAGCTTCTGGGCTAGCGAGGGAGCAGTACTTC. V usage is TRBV6-1 and J usage is TRBJ2-7; D may be TRBD2 (6 bases). CDR1 is MNHNS and CDR2 is SASEGT in the germline V gene. The CDR3 totals 15 residues. V was pared by 0 bases and J by 7 bases, with 16 bases between.

This chain uses TRBV18 with TRBJ2-1; weak D call: TRBD2 (5 bases). The CDR3 is 13 residues long. The V end was cut by 6 bases, the J end by 6 bases, with 12 bases between. Germline CDR1 is KGHSH and CDR2 is LQKENI. CDR3 nucleotides: TGTGCCAGCTCCACCTCTAGCCGCAATGAGCAGTTCTTC. It specifies CASSTSSRNEQFF.

This chain connects TRBV5-6 to TRBJ2-3; weak D call: TRBD2 (6 bases). CDR3 length: 16 residues. The V and J ends lost 0 bases and 3 bases respectively, with 14 bases between them. CDR1 is SGHDT and CDR2 is YYEEEE in the germline V gene. The CDR3 here is CASSLAGGVGTDTQYF. The CDR3 DNA sequence: TGTGCCAGCAGCTTGGCCGGAGGGGTTGGTACAGATACGCAGTATTTT.

On this clone: Other DNA sequences in the same sample also yield this CDR3. V gene TRBV5-1 combines with J gene TRBJ2-5; no clear D. The V and J ends lost 4 bases and 1 base respectively, with 8 bases between them. This CDR3 is built from 13 residues. From germline, CDR1 is SGHRS and CDR2 YFSETQ. The CDR3 DNA is TGCGCCAGCAGCCCCACCCCCCAAGAGACCCAGTACTTC. It yields the protein CASSPTPQETQYF.

The gene calls are TRBV6-1 and TRBJ2-5, with 11 bases aligning to TRBD2. Looked up from germline, CDR1 is MNHNS and CDR2 is SASEGT. V trimming: 8 bases; J trimming: 3 bases; junction bases outside the gene matches: 8. The CDR3 is 15 residues long. DNA for the CDR3: TGTGCCAGCTTGTCCGGGACTAGCGGAAAAGAGACCCAGTACTTC. Encoded protein: CASLSGTSGKETQYF.

The chain carries TRBV2 and TRBJ2-2; TRBD1 matches at 11 bases. Unmatched junction bases numbered 1, after V lost 5 bases and J lost 2 bases. Germline V gene sequence: CDR1 SNHLY, CDR2 FYNNEI. This CDR3 is built from 15 residues. Here the CDR3 reads CASSRTGGNTGELFF. CDR3 sequence (DNA): TGTGCCAGCAGTCGGACAGGGGGCAACACCGGGGAGCTGTTTTTT. Combining the CDR3 with reference TRBV2 and TRBJ2-2 gives the whole variable domain EPEVTQTPSHQVTQMGQEVILRCVPISNHLYFYWYRQILGQKVEFLVSFYNNEISEKSEIFDDQFSVERPDGSNFTLKIRSTKLEDSAMYFCASSRTGGNTGELFFGEGSRLTVL.

The DNA for the CDR3 is TGTGCCAGCAGCCAATCGGGGGCGCCAGGTGGCTACACCTTC. Translation: CASSQSGAPGGYTF. The chain couples TRBV5-4 to TRBJ1-2, with D possibly being TRBD1 (6 bases). The CDR3 sequence is 14 residues long. Trimming removed 4 bases at V and 7 bases at J, with 17 bases between. In germline, CDR1 is SGHNT, CDR2 YYREEE (reference sequence).

V is TRBV9 and J is TRBJ2-3; possibly TRBD1 or TRBD2 for D (5 bases each). The CDR3 is made up of 15 amino acids. CDR1 is SGDLS and CDR2 is YYNGEE in the germline V gene. V gave up 4 bases and J gave up 2 bases, with 14 bases separating them. CDR3 nucleotides: TGTGCCAGCAGCTCCCGGGGACGGAACACAGATACGCAGTATTTT. Translating it yields CASSSRGRNTDTQYF.

CDR3 residues: CASSLAWTGGGTEAFF. As DNA, the CDR3 is TGTGCCAGCAGCTTAGCCTGGACAGGGGGAGGCACTGAAGCTTTCTTT. The chain carries TRBV11-1 and TRBJ1-1; 10 bases are shared with TRBD1. Germline CDR1 and CDR2: SGHAT and FQDESV (reference sequence). The CDR3 runs 16 residues. The V segment lost 0 bases and the J segment 4 bases; nucleotides outside the gene matches: 5.